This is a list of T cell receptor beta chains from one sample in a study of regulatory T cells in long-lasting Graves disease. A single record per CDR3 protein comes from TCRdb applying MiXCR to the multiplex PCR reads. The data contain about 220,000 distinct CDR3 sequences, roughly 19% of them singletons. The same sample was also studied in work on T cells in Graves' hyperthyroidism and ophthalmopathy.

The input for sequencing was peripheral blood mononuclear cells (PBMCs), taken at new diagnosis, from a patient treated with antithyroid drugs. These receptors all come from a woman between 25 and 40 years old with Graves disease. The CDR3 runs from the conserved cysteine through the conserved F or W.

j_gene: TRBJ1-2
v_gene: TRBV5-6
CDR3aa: CASSPPRGPAGYTF

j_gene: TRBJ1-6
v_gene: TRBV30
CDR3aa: CAWMIGNSPLHF

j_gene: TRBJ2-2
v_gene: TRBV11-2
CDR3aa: CASTIRIEGTTGELFF

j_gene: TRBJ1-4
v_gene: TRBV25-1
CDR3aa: CATSPGQGFEKLFF

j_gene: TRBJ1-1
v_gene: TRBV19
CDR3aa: CASTQRTLNTEAFF

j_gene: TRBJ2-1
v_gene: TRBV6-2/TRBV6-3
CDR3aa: CASGAIAGPYNEQFF

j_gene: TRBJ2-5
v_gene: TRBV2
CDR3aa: CASSEALRTAGTQYF

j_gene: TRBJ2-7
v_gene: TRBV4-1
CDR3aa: CASSQPRRAGGLYF

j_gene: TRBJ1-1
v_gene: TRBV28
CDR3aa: CASGDTRAFF

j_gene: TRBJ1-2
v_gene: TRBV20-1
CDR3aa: CSAREFRTGGNYGYTF

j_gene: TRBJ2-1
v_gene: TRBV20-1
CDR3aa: CSAGMGNEQFF

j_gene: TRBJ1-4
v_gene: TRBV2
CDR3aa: CASRDDRGSEKLFF

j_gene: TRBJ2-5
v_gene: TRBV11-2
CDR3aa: CASSFGFPQYF

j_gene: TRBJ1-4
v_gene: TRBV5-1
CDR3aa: CASSKAQTSGAEKLFF

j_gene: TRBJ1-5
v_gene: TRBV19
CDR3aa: CASMRTGPNQPQHF

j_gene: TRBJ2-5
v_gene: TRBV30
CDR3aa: CAWRGTLQETQYF

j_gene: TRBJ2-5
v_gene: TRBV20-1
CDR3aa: CSATLLTGSKETQYF

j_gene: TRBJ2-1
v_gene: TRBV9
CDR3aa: CASSVRASGGAGVSYNEQFF

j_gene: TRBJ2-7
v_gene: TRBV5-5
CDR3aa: CASSRQGGHYEQYF

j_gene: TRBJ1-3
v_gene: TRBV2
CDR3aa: CATITLLRWDTIYF

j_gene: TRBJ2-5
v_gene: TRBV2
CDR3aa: CASRQGPIQETQYF

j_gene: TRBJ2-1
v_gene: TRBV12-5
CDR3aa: CASGLLRTGGNEQFF

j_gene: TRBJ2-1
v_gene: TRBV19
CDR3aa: CASSILPGTSGGLSYNEQFF

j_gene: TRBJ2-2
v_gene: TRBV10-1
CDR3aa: CASSGHSAGEVTGKLFF

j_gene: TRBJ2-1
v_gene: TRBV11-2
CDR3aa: CASSSRSSYNEQFF

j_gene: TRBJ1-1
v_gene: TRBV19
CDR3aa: CASTATRPTEAFF

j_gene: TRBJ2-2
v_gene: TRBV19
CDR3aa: CASSIDIAGELFF

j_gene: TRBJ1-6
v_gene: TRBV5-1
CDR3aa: CASSLKGSHNSPLHF

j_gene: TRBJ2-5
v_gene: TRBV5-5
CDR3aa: CASSLRGDQETQYF

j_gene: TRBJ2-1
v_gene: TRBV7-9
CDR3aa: CASSPQGLAGDYYNEQFF

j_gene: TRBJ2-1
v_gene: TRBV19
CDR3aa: CASRRGQTDNEQFF

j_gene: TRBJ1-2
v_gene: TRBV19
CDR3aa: CASRDYGYTF

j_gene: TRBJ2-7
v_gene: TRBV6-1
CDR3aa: CASRDSEAYEQYF

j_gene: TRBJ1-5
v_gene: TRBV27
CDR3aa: CASSFSGVHQPQHF

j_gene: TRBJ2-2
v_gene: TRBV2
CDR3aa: CASGTDTGELFF

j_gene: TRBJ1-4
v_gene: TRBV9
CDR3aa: CASSVGGTGTTNEKLFF

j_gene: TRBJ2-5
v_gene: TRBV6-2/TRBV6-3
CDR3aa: CASSQYRGRETQYF

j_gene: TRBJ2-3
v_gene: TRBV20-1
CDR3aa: CSARVPLAGVNF

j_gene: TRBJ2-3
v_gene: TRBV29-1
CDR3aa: CSVKQGPSRDTQYF

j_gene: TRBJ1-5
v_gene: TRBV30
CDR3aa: CAWSTGQGAGQPQHF

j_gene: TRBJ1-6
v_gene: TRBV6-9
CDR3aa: CASSYFEGINNSPLHF

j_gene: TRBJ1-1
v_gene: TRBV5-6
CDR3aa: CASSLFFAGANTEAFF

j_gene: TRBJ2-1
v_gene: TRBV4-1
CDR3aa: CASSQGNSGGSYNEQFF

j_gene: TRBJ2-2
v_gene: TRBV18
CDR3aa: CASSPDKVNTGELFF

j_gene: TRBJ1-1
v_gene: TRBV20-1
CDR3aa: CSASSPGLRAEAFF

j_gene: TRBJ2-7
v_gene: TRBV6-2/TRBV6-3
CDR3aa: CASKGFGTYEQYF